Detailed here is one T cell receptor (beta chain). The data were obtained in a study of blood T cell repertoires in COVID-19. Study background: PBMCs, B-cell-depleted T cells, or T cells were the source of the cDNA or gDNA that made up the material.

One Seattle source followed patients from active infection through their disease course. In the source study's methods: Amplification of reference gene primers was used by the study to estimate nucleated cell counts. Profiling relied on immunoSEQ multiplex PCR, and the TCRdb table lists in-frame clones only, not all of them. V, J and clone size are taken as reported in that table, and D and trimming were inferred from the DNA itself. The repertoire holds more than 85,000 clones, with approximately 92% as singletons. Germline values: CDR1 GTSNPN, CDR2 SVGIG (reference sequence). The CDR3 extends over 14 amino acids. J was trimmed by 8 bases and V by 2 bases; bases with no gene match: 11.

The V and J genes are TRBV30 and TRBJ1-2; 7 positions match TRBD1. This receptor was obtained from a woman in her 50s with COVID-19, enrolled during active disease. Sequencing input: peripheral blood. The CDR3 region is CAWSLLRQGGGYTF. The CDR3 coding sequence is TGTGCCTGGAGTCTCTTAAGACAGGGAGGAGGCTACACCTTC.